The entry below describes one T cell receptor beta chain. The data originate from a study of blood T cell repertoires in COVID-19. Study-level information: In each case, the material was cDNA or gDNA derived from T cells, B-cell-depleted T cells, or PBMCs.

Authors' analysis steps: It was from reference gene primer amplification that nucleated cell counts were estimated. TCRdb's copy holds only in-frame clones and misses some; the assay was immunoSEQ multiplex PCR. Clonal size and the V and J genes are those of that table, whereas D and trimming came from the DNA. The sample lists about 270,000 clones, 86% occurring once. The CDR3 covers 13 residues. With 6 bases clipped from V and 4 bases from J, the junction kept 4 bases outside the gene matches. CDR1 SNHLY and CDR2 FYNNEI come from the germline V gene. The clonotype originates from a man between 35 and 55 years old with active or convalescent COVID-19. Sequenced: peripheral blood. The rearrangement uses TRBV2 and TRBJ1-2; the match to TRBD1 covers 8 bases. DNA of the CDR3: TGTGCCAGCAGGGGGACAGGAACCTATGGCTACACCTTC. It is translated as CASRGTGTYGYTF.